One T cell receptor (beta chain) is described in this entry. Its antigen is not known. This entry comes from a study of identifying expanded T cells in peripheral blood. Findings and limits, study-wide: Roughly two-week clone count variance significantly increased as total template count grew.

Healthy donors had no documented immune events, such as infections, while sampled. Clones were read by immunoSEQ multiplex PCR, and TCRdb kept only the in-frame ones, dropping some. The sample gives about 78,000 clones, roughly 81% of which show up once; roughly 18% is in the top ten. Sequencing was done on a sample of blood. This TCR was recovered from a person between 18 and 70 years old in good health.

The DNA of the CDR3 is TGCAGCGTTGAAGGAATGCGGCGACTAGCGGGAGTACCCGCGAGCTCCTACAATGAGCAGTTCTTC. Amino acids: CSVEGMRRLAGVPASSYNEQFF. This sequence joins TRBV29-1 and TRBJ2-1; TRBD2 aligns across 12 bases. This CDR3 spans 22 amino acids. V shed 1 base and J 0 bases; nucleotides not matched to a gene: 19. Germline V gene lookup returns CDR1 SQVTM and CDR2 ANQGSEA.